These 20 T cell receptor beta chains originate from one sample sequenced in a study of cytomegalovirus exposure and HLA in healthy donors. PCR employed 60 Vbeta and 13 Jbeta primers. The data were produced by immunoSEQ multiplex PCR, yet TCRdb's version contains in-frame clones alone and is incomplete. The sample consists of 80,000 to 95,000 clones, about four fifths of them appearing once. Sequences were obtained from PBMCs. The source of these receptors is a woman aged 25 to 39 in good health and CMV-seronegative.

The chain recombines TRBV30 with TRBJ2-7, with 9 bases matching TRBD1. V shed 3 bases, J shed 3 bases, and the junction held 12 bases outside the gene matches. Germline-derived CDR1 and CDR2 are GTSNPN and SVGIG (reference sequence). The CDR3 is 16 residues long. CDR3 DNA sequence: TGTGCCTGGAGCTCTCTCCCCGGACAGGGGAACTACGAGCAGTACTTC. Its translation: CAWSSLPGQGNYEQYF.

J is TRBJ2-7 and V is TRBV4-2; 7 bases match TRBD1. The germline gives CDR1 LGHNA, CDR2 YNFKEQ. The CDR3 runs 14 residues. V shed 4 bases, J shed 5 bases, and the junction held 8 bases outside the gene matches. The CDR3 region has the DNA TGTGCCAGCAGCCGACAGGGAGAATACGACGAGCAGTACTTC. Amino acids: CASSRQGEYDEQYF.

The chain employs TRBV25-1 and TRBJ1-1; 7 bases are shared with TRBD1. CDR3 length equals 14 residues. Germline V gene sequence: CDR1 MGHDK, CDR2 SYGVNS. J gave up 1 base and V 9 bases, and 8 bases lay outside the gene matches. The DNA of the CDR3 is TGTGCCAGTTCGCCCGGGACAGAGAACACTGAAGCTTTCTTT. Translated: CASSPGTENTEAFF.

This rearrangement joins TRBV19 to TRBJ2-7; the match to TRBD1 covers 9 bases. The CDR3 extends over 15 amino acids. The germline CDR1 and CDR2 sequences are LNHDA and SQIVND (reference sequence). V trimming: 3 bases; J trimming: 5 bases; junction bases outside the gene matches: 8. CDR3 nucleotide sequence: TGTGCCAGTAGTATCAAGACAGGGGGGAGTCACGAGCAGTACTTC. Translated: CASSIKTGGSHEQYF.

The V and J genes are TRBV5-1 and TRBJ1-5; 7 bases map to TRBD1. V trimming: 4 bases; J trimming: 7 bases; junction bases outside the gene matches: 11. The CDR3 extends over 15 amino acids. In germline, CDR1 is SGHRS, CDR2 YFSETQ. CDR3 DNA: TGCGCCAGCAGCCTAAGCGACAGGGAAAGACAGCCCCAGCATTTT. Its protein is CASSLSDRERQPQHF.

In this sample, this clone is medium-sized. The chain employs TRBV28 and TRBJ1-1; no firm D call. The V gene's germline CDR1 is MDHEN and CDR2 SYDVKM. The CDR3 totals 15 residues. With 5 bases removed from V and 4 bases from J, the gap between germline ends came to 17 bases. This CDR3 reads CASSPVRVHSTEAFF. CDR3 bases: TGTGCCAGCAGTCCCGTGAGGGTGCATAGCACTGAAGCTTTCTTT.

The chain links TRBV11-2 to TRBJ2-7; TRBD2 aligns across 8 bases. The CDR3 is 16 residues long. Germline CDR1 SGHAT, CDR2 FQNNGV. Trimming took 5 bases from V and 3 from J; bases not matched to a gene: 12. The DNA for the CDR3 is TGTGCCAGCAGCCGAGTCCTTAGCGGGATTGACTACGAGCAGTACTTC. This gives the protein CASSRVLSGIDYEQYF.

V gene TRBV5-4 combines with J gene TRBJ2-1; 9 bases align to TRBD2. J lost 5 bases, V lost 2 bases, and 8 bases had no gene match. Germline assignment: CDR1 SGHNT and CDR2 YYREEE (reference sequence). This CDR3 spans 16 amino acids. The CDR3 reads CASSFSSGRPHNEQFF. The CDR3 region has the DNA TGTGCCAGCAGCTTCTCCAGCGGGAGGCCCCACAATGAGCAGTTCTTC. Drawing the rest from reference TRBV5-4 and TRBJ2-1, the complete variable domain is ETGVTQSPTHLIKTRGQQVTLRCSSQSGHNTVSWYQQALGQGPQFIFQYYREEENGRGNFPPRFSGLQFPNYSSELNVNALELDDSALYLCASSFSSGRPHNEQFFGPGTRLTVL.

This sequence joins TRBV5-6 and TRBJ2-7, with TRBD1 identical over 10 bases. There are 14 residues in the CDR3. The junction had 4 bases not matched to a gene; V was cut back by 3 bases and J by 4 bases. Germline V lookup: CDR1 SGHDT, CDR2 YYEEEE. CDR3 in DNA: TGTGCCAGCAGCTACGGGACAGGGGATTACGAGCAGTACTTC. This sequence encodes CASSYGTGDYEQYF.

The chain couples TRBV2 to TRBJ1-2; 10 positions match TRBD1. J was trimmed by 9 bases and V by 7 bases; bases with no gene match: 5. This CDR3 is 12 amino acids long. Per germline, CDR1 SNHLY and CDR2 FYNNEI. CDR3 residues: CASNADRGSYTF. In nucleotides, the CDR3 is TGTGCCAGCAATGCGGACAGGGGGAGCTACACCTTC. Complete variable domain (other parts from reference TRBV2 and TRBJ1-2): EPEVTQTPSHQVTQMGQEVILRCVPISNHLYFYWYRQILGQKVEFLVSFYNNEISEKSEIFDDQFSVERPDGSNFTLKIRSTKLEDSAMYFCASNADRGSYTFGSGTRLTVV.

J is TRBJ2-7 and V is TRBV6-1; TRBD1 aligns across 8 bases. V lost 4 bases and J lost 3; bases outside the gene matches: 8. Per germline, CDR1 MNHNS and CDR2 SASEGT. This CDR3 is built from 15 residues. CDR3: CASSGGRTGNYEQYF. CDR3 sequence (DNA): TGTGCCAGCAGTGGGGGGAGGACAGGGAACTACGAGCAGTACTTC.

In DNA, the CDR3 is TGTGCCAGCAGCGTAGTCCCAGGGATTAATGAAAAACTGTTTTTT. Amino acid sequence: CASSVVPGINEKLFF. The chain uses TRBV9 and TRBJ1-4; TRBD1 is a possible D gene (5 bases). CDR3 size: 15 residues. Germline V CDR1 and CDR2: SGDLS, YYNGEE. With 0 bases removed from V and 4 bases from J, the gap between germline ends came to 10 bases.

CDR3 residues: CASSSQPGQGGSPLHF. The CDR3 nucleotides read TGTGCCAGCAGCTCACAACCGGGACAGGGAGGTTCACCCCTCCACTTT. The chain is built from TRBV7-8 and TRBJ1-6; 9 bases align to TRBD1. The V and J ends lost 4 bases and 9 bases, in that order; junction bases with no gene match: 10. The germline CDR1 and CDR2 sequences are SGHVS and FQNEAQ. CDR3 size: 16 residues. Supplemented by reference TRBV7-8 and TRBJ1-6, the full variable domain reads GAGVSQSPRYKVAKRGQDVALRCDPISGHVSLFWYQQALGQGPEFLTYFQNEAQLDKSGLPSDRFFAERPEGSVSTLKIQRTQQEDSAVYLCASSSQPGQGGSPLHFGNGTRLTVT.

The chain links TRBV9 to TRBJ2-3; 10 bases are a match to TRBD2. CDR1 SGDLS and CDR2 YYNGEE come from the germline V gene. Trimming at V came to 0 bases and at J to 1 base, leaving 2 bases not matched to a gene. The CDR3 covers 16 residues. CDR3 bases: TGTGCCAGCAGCGTAGTGGGGACTAGCGGCACAGATACGCAGTATTTT. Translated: CASSVVGTSGTDTQYF.

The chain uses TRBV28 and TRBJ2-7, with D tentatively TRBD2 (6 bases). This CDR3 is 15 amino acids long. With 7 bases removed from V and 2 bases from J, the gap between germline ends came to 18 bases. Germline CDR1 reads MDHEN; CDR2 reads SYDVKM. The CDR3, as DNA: TGTGCCAGCAACCCAGTAGCGGATCCCCCCTACGAGCAGTACTTC. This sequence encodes CASNPVADPPYEQYF.

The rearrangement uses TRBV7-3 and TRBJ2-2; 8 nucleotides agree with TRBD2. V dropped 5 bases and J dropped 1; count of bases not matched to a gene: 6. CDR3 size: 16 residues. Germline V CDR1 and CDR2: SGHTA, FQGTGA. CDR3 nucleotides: TGTGCCAGCAGCGACGGGGGGGCAGGGAACACCGGGGAGCTGTTTTTT. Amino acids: CASSDGGAGNTGELFF.

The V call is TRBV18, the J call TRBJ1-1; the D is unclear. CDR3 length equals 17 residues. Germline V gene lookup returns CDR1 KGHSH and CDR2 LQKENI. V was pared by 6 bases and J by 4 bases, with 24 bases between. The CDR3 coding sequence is TGTGCCAGCTCGCCCCGGGAGGCAGGAAGGTATCGCACTGAAGCTTTCTTT. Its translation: CASSPREAGRYRTEAFF.

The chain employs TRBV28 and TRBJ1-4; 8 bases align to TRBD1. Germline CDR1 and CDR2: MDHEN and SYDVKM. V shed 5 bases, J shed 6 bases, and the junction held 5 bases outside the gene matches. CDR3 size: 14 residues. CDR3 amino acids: CASSHGTGDEKLFF. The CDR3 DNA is TGTGCCAGCAGTCACGGGACAGGTGATGAAAAACTGTTTTTT. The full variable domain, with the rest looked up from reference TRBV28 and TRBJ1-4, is DVKVTQSSRYLVKRTGEKVFLECVQDMDHENMFWYRQDPGLGLRLIYFSYDVKMKEKGDIPEGYSVSREKKERFSLILESASTNQTSMYLCASSHGTGDEKLFFGSGTQLSVL.

CDR3 sequence: CAISDTGIPGNTIYF. The CDR3 coding sequence is TGTGCCATCAGCGACACAGGGATTCCTGGAAACACCATATATTTT. The J gene is TRBJ1-3, the V gene TRBV10-3; possibly TRBD1 for D (6 bases). This CDR3 region has 15 residues. Looked up from germline, CDR1 is ENHRY and CDR2 is SYGVKD. V was trimmed by 6 bases and J by 2 bases, leaving 14 bases between them.

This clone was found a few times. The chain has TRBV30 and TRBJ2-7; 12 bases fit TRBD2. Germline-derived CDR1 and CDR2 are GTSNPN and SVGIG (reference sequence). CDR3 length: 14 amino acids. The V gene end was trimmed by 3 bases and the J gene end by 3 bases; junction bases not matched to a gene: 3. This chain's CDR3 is CAWSGTSGFYEQYF. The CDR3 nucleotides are TGTGCCTGGAGCGGGACTAGCGGGTTCTACGAGCAGTACTTC.